This T cell receptor beta chain appears in the sequencing data of a study of T-cell memory formation after mild COVID-19. Findings and limits, study-wide: Among contracting clones, CD4+ were mainly CM/EM and CD8+ enriched in EMRA.

This clonotype has only a few counts. Its antigen is currently unknown. The CDR3 totals 13 residues. The germline CDR1 and CDR2 sequences are SGDLS and YYNGEE. Trimming shortened V by 4 bases and J by 3 bases, and 11 bases separated the two germline ends. TCRdb analysed the 5' RACE reads with MiXCR anew, one entry per CDR3 protein. The table lists about 420,000 distinct CDR3 sequences, roughly a quarter of them singletons, with around 13% in the top ten. Material: PBMCs or a T cell subset sorted from them (not recorded which). J is TRBJ2-7 and V is TRBV9, with unresolved D. The receptor comes from an adult woman who had mild COVID-19 (a few samples of this study predate the infection). Cell type and time point are not known. The DNA for the CDR3 is TGTGCCAGCAGCCCCGGGCTCCACTACGAGCAGTACTTC. This gives the protein CASSPGLHYEQYF.